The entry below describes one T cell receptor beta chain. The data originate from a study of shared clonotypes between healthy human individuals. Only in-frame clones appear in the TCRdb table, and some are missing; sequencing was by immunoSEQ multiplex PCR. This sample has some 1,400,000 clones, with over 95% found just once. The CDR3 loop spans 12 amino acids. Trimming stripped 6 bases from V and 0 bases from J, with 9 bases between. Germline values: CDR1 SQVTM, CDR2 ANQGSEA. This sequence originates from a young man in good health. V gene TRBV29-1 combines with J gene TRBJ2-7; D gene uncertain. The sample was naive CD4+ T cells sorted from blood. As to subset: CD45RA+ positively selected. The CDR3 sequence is CSVGRSSYEQYF. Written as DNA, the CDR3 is TGCAGCGTCGGGCGGAGCTCCTACGAGCAGTACTTC.